This TCR beta chain derives from a study of radiation and T cells in renal cell carcinoma (dated by TCRdb to the early 2020s). Turning to the overall study: The samples were drawn from a clinical trial, where primary renal cell carcinomas were treated with 15 Gy of stereotactic body radiation therapy and then removed by nephrectomy 4 weeks afterward. A total of roughly 53 samples underwent TCR beta sequencing, made up of 25 or so tumors and about 27 peripheral blood samples. Across all 50 or so samples, approximately 4,000,000 unique CDR3 nucleotide sequences, encoding 2.5 million to 3 million unique CDR3 amino acid sequences, were identified. What the authors observed across the whole study: No pretreatment tumor biopsies were available, so the baseline intratumoral presence of clonotypes could not be determined. Because the trial had a single-armed design, the trial could not examine how radiation dose or scheduling affected the TCR repertoire. An increase in top tumor clonotypes in blood was observed from baseline to 2 weeks post-radiation, followed by contraction by 4 weeks, which was taken to suggest transient expansion of tumor-resident clones. Dynamics of the blood repertoire were not tracked past 4 weeks after treatment.

The immunoSEQ kit was used, according to the manufacturer's recommendations, to generate TCR beta libraries from genomic DNA. Library preparation used a first multiplex PCR with proprietary primers, then a second PCR adding unique barcodes, with bead cleanups after each round. Each sample batch included a kit-provided positive control reaction and a negative control reaction. The final libraries underwent checking on an Agilent 4200 TapeStation D1000 ScreenTape, volumetric pooling, and quantification by qPCR. Sequencing ran on an Illumina NextSeq500 with a MidOutput 150-cycle cartridge, using 156 Read1 and 15 Index1 cycles with kit custom primers. The pooled library was loaded at roughly 0.96 pM, with a roughly 18% PhiX control spiked in. As for how the authors treated the data: Vendor-processed data were analyzed in R, with a clonotype defined as all T cells sharing the same CDR3 nucleotide sequence. In the clone abundance analyses, frequencies were normalized to the 10,000 most abundant clones in each sample. Before analysis, public T cell clones were removed, and these numbered fewer than six per sample on average. Tumor-enriched and baseline blood-enriched clonotypes were defined by at least a 32-fold difference in abundance between compartments. A beta-binomial differential abundance model was used to identify clonotypes that expanded or contracted between blood time points. Tumor-blood repertoire similarity was measured with the Baroni-Urbani and Buser coefficient, and group comparisons used two-tailed Wilcoxon tests in R. Entries here come from immuneACCESS through TCRdb and include only in-frame sequences with V and J called. Some clones fail to appear in such tables; in the studies checked, an unresolved V gene covers under half of the shortfall, and the cause of the remainder is unknown. V, J and clone size derive from that table, while D and trimming were established from the DNA sequence. For this sample there are about 130,000 clones; around nine tenths appear just once. The ten biggest clones cover 5.5% to 6.5% of the sample.

Comment on this clone: The target of this receptor is not known. Base qualities are not at hand, and no much larger clone is one base apart.

The sample's time point, from its label and the paper: blood 2 weeks post-SBRT. This specimen's treatment or condition label, per the study, means: 15 Gy SBRT to primary tumor, nephrectomy 4 weeks later. To follow tumor-enriched clonotypes, peripheral blood was collected serially from radiation-treated patients at baseline and again at 2 weeks and 4 weeks after SBRT. Renal cell carcinoma with clear cell pathology was present in all patients. The QIAamp DNA Blood Mini Kit (Qiagen) was used to prepare genomic DNA for TCR sequencing. The analyses included just those samples that passed every quality control check. The junction shows trimming of 2 bases on V and 6 bases on J, and the gene matches do not reach 1 base of it. CDR3 length: 15 amino acids, cysteine to phenylalanine. The only DNA kept is the CDR3, 45 bases in frame from the first base. The germline V gene yields LGHNA for CDR1 and YSLEER for CDR2.

The TCR sequence derives from a woman in her sixties or seventies with renal cell carcinoma. Recombination connected TRBV4-3 to TRBJ2-2, and 12 junction bases match TRBD2. The specimen was blood, collected from a patient whose treatment included radiotherapy and nephrectomy. The CDR3 protein sequence reads: CASSQLAGGPGELFF. DNA sequence: TGCGCCAGCAGCCAACTAGCGGGGGGGCCCGGGGAGCTGTTTTTT.